A selection of T cell receptor beta chains follows, all from one sample in a study of human T cells and chemical hapten exposure. TCRdb redid the calling of the RACE reads with MiXCR, one entry per CDR3 protein. This table holds more than 90,000 distinct CDR3 sequences, 10% to 12% found once. The sequences come from whole blood, collected in connection with sensitization to the hapten diphenylcyclopropenone (DPC). All receptors come from a middle-aged woman with alopecia areata. Some clones in this sample may be carry-over from other donors' samples. Each CDR3 is given without its conserved first and last residue.

J: TRBJ1-1
V: TRBV6-2/TRBV6-3
CDR3: ASRPHQDANTEAF

J: TRBJ1-6
V: TRBV30
CDR3: AWTGGKNSPLH

J: TRBJ2-2
V: TRBV3-1
CDR3: ASSPLGTSGGENTGELF

J: TRBJ2-7
V: TRBV11-2
CDR3: ASSLVGVGTRAYEQY

J: TRBJ1-4
V: TRBV7-9
CDR3: ASSSLFQGAGEKLF

J: TRBJ1-1
V: TRBV11-2
CDR3: ASSLVVEAF

J: TRBJ1-1
V: TRBV20-1
CDR3: SASGLSNTEAF

J: TRBJ2-2
V: TRBV5-1
CDR3: ASSVLMTGELF

J: TRBJ1-3
V: TRBV3-1
CDR3: ASSQIGLSGNTIY

J: TRBJ2-2
V: TRBV19
CDR3: ASSMIGGTGVPGELF

J: TRBJ2-1
V: TRBV15
CDR3: ATSRDMSSGSDEQF

J: TRBJ2-5
V: TRBV3-1
CDR3: ASSQDSVGLAEQETQY

J: TRBJ1-1
V: TRBV6-6
CDR3: ASSYLLTGGEAF

J: TRBJ1-3
V: TRBV11-2
CDR3: ASSPYPTGHSGNTIY

J: TRBJ1-4
V: TRBV29-1
CDR3: GVWVGTASEKLF

J: TRBJ2-5
V: TRBV18
CDR3: ASSPSSGQETQY

J: TRBJ2-4
V: TRBV2
CDR3: ASSEPRGPSGKNIQY

J: TRBJ1-1
V: TRBV4-2
CDR3: ASSQGRDTEAF

J: TRBJ2-4
V: TRBV4-1
CDR3: ASSQDRQGVAKNIQY

J: TRBJ1-5
V: TRBV6-2/TRBV6-3
CDR3: ASRGPGNQPQH

J: TRBJ2-5
V: TRBV7-9
CDR3: ASSFGRERGETQY

J: TRBJ2-5
V: TRBV2
CDR3: ASKRLAGDQETQY

J: TRBJ2-7
V: TRBV20-1
CDR3: SARDPTSAGEQY

J: TRBJ1-1
V: TRBV4-2
CDR3: ASSQTTGSRNTEAF

J: TRBJ2-7
V: TRBV7-6
CDR3: ASSPRQGYEQY

J: TRBJ1-2
V: TRBV20-1
CDR3: SARAPSSGYGYT

J: TRBJ2-7
V: TRBV7-2
CDR3: ASSATKSGRAVYEQY

J: TRBJ1-2
V: TRBV6-1
CDR3: ASSEGTGGDYGYT

J: TRBJ2-6
V: TRBV10-2
CDR3: ASTTAGANVLT

J: TRBJ2-3
V: TRBV5-1
CDR3: ASSRGPSQADTQY

J: TRBJ2-7
V: TRBV5-1
CDR3: ASSPGTGVYEQY

J: TRBJ1-1
V: TRBV7-6
CDR3: ASSSGRPAEAF

J: TRBJ2-7
V: TRBV7-2
CDR3: ASLPGGSDSYEQY

J: TRBJ1-4
V: TRBV28
CDR3: ASSFPMQATNEKLF

J: TRBJ2-3
V: TRBV7-2
CDR3: ASSRPMGGDTQY

J: TRBJ1-4
V: TRBV28
CDR3: ASSLQGSGTTNEKLF

J: TRBJ1-5
V: TRBV20-1
CDR3: SARIAQGAKFSNQPQH

J: TRBJ2-1
V: TRBV11-1
CDR3: ASRDKGAYNEQF

J: TRBJ2-7
V: TRBV6-5
CDR3: ASSGVGPTEQY

J: TRBJ2-3
V: TRBV14
CDR3: ASSQDGQGADTQY

J: TRBJ2-7
V: TRBV7-2
CDR3: ASSLVRGDYEQY

J: TRBJ2-6
V: TRBV7-2
CDR3: ASSPSSSGANVLT

J: TRBJ2-7
V: TRBV6-7
CDR3: ASRGGETVTYEQY

J: TRBJ1-1
V: TRBV28
CDR3: ASSYGGIRAF

J: TRBJ2-1
V: TRBV2
CDR3: ASTGTSSGNEQF

J: TRBJ1-1
V: TRBV24-1
CDR3: ATSRGGPGTEAF

J: TRBJ1-6
V: TRBV9
CDR3: ASSVDPYNSPLH

J: TRBJ1-1
V: TRBV29-1
CDR3: SVRSSLGTEAF

J: TRBJ2-7
V: TRBV9
CDR3: ASSAHGTTYEQY

J: TRBJ2-7
V: TRBV7-9
CDR3: ASSRYLSGSSYEQY

J: TRBJ1-1
V: TRBV6-1
CDR3: ASSVGGPRDTEAF

J: TRBJ1-5
V: TRBV6-5
CDR3: ASRPRDRRNQPQH

J: TRBJ2-5
V: TRBV12-3/TRBV12-4
CDR3: ASTDRQETQY

J: TRBJ2-7
V: TRBV28
CDR3: ASSSLDVALPGEQY

J: TRBJ1-6
V: TRBV6-5
CDR3: ASSFSGSPLH